The sequence of this T cell receptor beta chain was determined in a study of shared clonotypes between healthy human individuals. Study-level findings and limits: Between a handful of donors, naive CD4 clonotypes were shared at a level of about 5%.

The CDR3 has 15 amino acids. Losses at the gene ends were 5 bases for V and 2 bases for J; bases not matched to a gene: 5. Germline V CDR1 and CDR2: WSHSY, SAAADI. Only in-frame clones appear in the TCRdb table, and some are missing; sequencing was by immunoSEQ multiplex PCR. The data show over 1.5 million clones, approximately 98% seen once. Each of the donors was a healthy adult who was HIV-negative and had not had a recent acute infection or vaccination. Among the donors, all were Caucasian adults who lived in Nashville, Tennessee. Notes on this clone: Its specificity is not known.

The chain links TRBV10-2 to TRBJ2-7; 11 positions match TRBD2. Sequenced input: naive CD4+ T cells sorted from blood. Subset defined: CD45RA+ positively selected. The source is a man younger than 40 in good health. CDR3 DNA sequence: TGCGCCAGCAGTCAGACTAGCGGGACTACCTACGAGCAGTACTTC. Its translation: CASSQTSGTTYEQYF.